This entry is about one TCR beta chain. Other DNA sequences in this sample translate to the same CDR3. Authors' processing steps: Reference gene primer amplification in the assay estimated nucleated cell counts. Clones were sequenced by immunoSEQ multiplex PCR, and TCRdb holds only the in-frame ones, with some missing. V and J calls plus clone size are reproduced from that table; the DNA served to infer D and trimming. In the table there are fewer than 500,000 clones, around nine tenths of which are singletons. The sample comes from a study of blood T cell repertoires in COVID-19. As for the study in general: COVID-19 samples from acute and convalescent phases originated in the United States, Italy and Spain.

This CDR3 comprises 11 residues. Germline V gives CDR1 SNHLY, CDR2 FYNNEI. Trimming took 5 bases from V and 2 from J, leaving 2 bases between them. Participant reports of clinical history set cohort assignment. Sequencing was done on a sample of PBMCs or T cells enriched from blood (not recorded which). The sequence was collected from a woman under 30 with acute COVID-19. The V and J genes are TRBV2 and TRBJ2-3; D unclear. CDR3 loop: CASSYTDTQYF. The CDR3 nucleotides read TGTGCCAGCAGTTACACAGATACGCAGTATTTT. The full variable domain, in which reference TRBV2 and TRBJ2-3 provide the parts outside the CDR3, is EPEVTQTPSHQVTQMGQEVILRCVPISNHLYFYWYRQILGQKVEFLVSFYNNEISEKSEIFDDQFSVERPDGSNFTLKIRSTKLEDSAMYFCASSYTDTQYFGPGTRLTVL.